This T cell receptor (beta chain) was retrieved from a study of blood T cell repertoires in COVID-19. Study context: Specimens from acute and convalescent COVID-19 originated in the United States, Italy and Spain. From T cells, B-cell-depleted T cells, or PBMCs came the material, which was cDNA or gDNA.

This CDR3 comprises 13 residues. V lost 2 bases to trimming and J lost 2 bases, with 6 bases between them. Germline values: CDR1 SNHLY, CDR2 FYNNEI. This clone was seen once. In the same sample, other DNA sequences code for this CDR3. In the original analysis: Scientists estimated how many nucleated cells there were by amplifying reference gene primers. The method was immunoSEQ multiplex PCR; TCRdb's version includes in-frame clones alone and lacks a portion of them. V, J and clone size are those of that table, while D and trimming were read from the DNA. The sample shows about 300,000 clones, about nine tenths of them seen only once.

The specimen sequenced was peripheral blood. The TCR sequence derives from a woman under 40 who had recovered from COVID-19. V is TRBV2 and J is TRBJ2-5; TRBD1 might be the D (6 bases). The chain's CDR3 is CASSEQGQETQYF. The CDR3 DNA follows: TGTGCCAGCAGTGAACAGGGGCAAGAGACCCAGTACTTC.